The clone carrying this T cell receptor beta chain was detected only a few times. The data stem from a study of sequential checkpoint blockade in melanoma. Background on the study: Maintenance nivolumab came after either treatment sequence.

Profiling relied on immunoSEQ multiplex PCR, and the TCRdb table lists in-frame clones only, not all of them. Of around 4,000 clones in the sample, 57% were seen once. The CDR3 is 13 residues long. Losses at the gene ends were 5 bases for V and 4 bases for J; bases not matched to a gene: 2. Germline lookup yields CDR1 LNHDA and CDR2 SQIVND (reference sequence). This sample's treatment: randomized to nivolumab then ipilimumab (arm A) or the reverse (arm B). From thawed PBMCs, live CD3+CD8+ cells negative for CD19 and CD56 were sorted. The specimen comprised CD8+ T cells sorted from blood (inferred from file names), sampled from a patient given nivolumab and ipilimumab in sequence. The TCR originated in a human patient with melanoma. Some clones in this sample may be carry-over from other donors' samples. The J gene is TRBJ2-1, the V gene TRBV19, with TRBD1 matching over 7 bases. DNA for the CDR3: TGTGCCAGTAGTGACAGGGAATACAATGAGCAGTTCTTC. This gives the protein CASSDREYNEQFF.